This T cell receptor beta chain was identified in a study of OX40 agonist ivuxolimab in advanced cancers. Measured with immunoSEQ multiplex PCR; TCRdb has only the in-frame clones, and not every one. The sample holds around 45,000 clones, around nine tenths seen once. The CDR3 is 17 amino acids. Blood sampling was done at baseline, cycle 4 day 1, and cycle 7 day 1. The sequenced sample was CD4+ or CD8+ T cells sorted from blood, obtained in a trial of the OX40 agonist ivuxolimab. The chain recombines TRBV21-1 with TRBJ1-6; TRBD1 is taken as the D call from the table, unchecked against the DNA. TRBV21-1 is assigned pseudogene status. This receptor was obtained from an adult with an advanced solid tumor such as melanoma, head and neck, liver or kidney cancer. The CDR3 protein is CASSKGTGTVNNSPLHF. CDR3 in DNA: TGTGCCAGCAGCAAAGGCACCGGGACAGTTAATAATTCACCCCTCCACTTT.